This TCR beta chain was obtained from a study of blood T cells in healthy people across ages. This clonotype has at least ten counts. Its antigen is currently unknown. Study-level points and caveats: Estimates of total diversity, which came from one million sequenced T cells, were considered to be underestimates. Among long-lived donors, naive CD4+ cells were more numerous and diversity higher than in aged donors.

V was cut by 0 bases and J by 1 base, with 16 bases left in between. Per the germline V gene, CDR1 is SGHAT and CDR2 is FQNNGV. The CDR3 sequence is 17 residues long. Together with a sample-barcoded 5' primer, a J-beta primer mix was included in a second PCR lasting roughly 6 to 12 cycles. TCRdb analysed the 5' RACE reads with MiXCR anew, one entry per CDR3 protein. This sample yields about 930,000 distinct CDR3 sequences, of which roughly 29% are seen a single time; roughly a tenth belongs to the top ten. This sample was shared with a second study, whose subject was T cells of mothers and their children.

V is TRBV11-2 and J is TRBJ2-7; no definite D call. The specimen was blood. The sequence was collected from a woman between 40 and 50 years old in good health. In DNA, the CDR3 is TGTGCCAGCAGCTTAGAGGGCCTAAGGGATCGATCCTACGAGCAGTACTTC. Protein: CASSLEGLRDRSYEQYF.